These 14 T cell receptor beta chains were sequenced from one sample in a study of shared clonotypes between healthy human individuals. The table came from immunoSEQ multiplex PCR; TCRdb's copy has only in-frame clones and leaves some out. The sample yields about 710,000 clones, less than 80% seen once. Material for sequencing was memory CD4+ T cells sorted from blood. Regarding subset: CD45RA-negative fraction. The receptors stem from a woman aged 25-40 years in good health.

This clone was seen only a few times. This sequence joins TRBV4-2 and TRBJ1-5, with 8 bases identical to TRBD1. The CDR3 has 14 amino acids. Germline V gives CDR1 LGHNA, CDR2 YNFKEQ. With V trimmed by 3 bases and J by 7 bases, 5 bases remained unmatched. The DNA of the CDR3 is TGTGCCAGCAGCCACCAGGGGGCAGGGCAGCCCCAGCATTTT. Its protein is CASSHQGAGQPQHF.

V gene TRBV5-1 combines with J gene TRBJ1-3; D remains ambiguous. Trimming cost V 7 bases and J 0 bases, with 14 bases left between them. This CDR3 has 15 residues. Germline V lookup: CDR1 SGHRS, CDR2 YFSETQ. Here the CDR3 DNA reads TGCGCCAGCCGCAGTGAGGCGATCTCTGGAAACACCATATATTTT. Translation gives CASRSEAISGNTIYF.

The rearrangement links TRBV25-1 to TRBJ2-2; TRBD2 might be the D (6 bases). V was clipped by 10 bases and J by 5 bases, with 23 bases between them. The CDR3 covers 16 residues. Germline CDR1 MGHDK, CDR2 SYGVNS. This CDR3 reads CATKNSSGGATGELFF. The CDR3 DNA reads TGTGCCACTAAGAATTCCTCAGGAGGGGCTACCGGGGAGCTGTTTTTT.

Many counts were recorded for this clone. The chain links TRBV19 to TRBJ2-4; TRBD2 might be the D (6 bases). The CDR3 length is 16 residues. With 0 bases removed from V and 2 bases from J, the gap between germline ends came to 11 bases. Germline V gives CDR1 LNHDA, CDR2 SQIVND (reference sequence). This CDR3 is CASSIEEGRSKNIQYF. The CDR3 coding sequence is TGTGCCAGTAGTATAGAGGAGGGGAGATCCAAAAACATTCAGTACTTC.

The rearrangement links TRBV9 to TRBJ2-6, with 7 bases aligning to TRBD1. The ends lost 4 bases at V and 4 bases at J; junction bases unmatched: 8. CDR3 length: 16 residues. CDR1 and CDR2 from the germline V gene are SGDLS and YYNGEE. The CDR3 protein is CASSPRQGAGANVLTF. The CDR3 coding sequence is TGTGCCAGCAGCCCCCGACAGGGCGCCGGGGCCAACGTCCTGACTTTC.

The CDR3 DNA reads as TGTGCCAGCAGCACCTCAGGGAAAACGAACACTGAAGCTTTCTTT. Its protein product is CASSTSGKTNTEAFF. This sequence joins TRBV5-4 and TRBJ1-1, with D possibly matching TRBD1 (5 bases). The V gene's germline CDR1 is SGHNT and CDR2 YYREEE (reference sequence). The CDR3 is 15 amino acids. V gave up 4 bases and J gave up 1 base, with 14 bases separating them.

This clone has a single count. The rearrangement uses TRBV28 and TRBJ2-3; 10 positions match TRBD2. There are 16 residues in the CDR3. Germline loops: CDR1 MDHEN, CDR2 SYDVKM. The trim removed 3 bases at V and 2 bases at J, leaving 5 bases unmatched. The DNA for the CDR3 is TGTGCCAGCAGTTTCAGACTAGCGGGTTACACAGATACGCAGTATTTT. As protein: CASSFRLAGYTDTQYF.

In regard to this clone: Other DNA sequences in this sample translate to the same CDR3. The chain is built from TRBV6-5 and TRBJ2-3, with a possible D match to TRBD2 (5 bases). The germline V and J ends were trimmed by 6 bases and 1 base, with 11 bases remaining between them. The CDR3 length is 14 residues. From germline, CDR1 is MNHEY and CDR2 SVGAGI. This chain's CDR3 is CASRLGFGTDTQYF. CDR3 bases: TGTGCCAGCAGACTAGGCTTTGGCACAGATACGCAGTATTTT.

This clone was counted only a few times. Other DNA sequences in the same sample also yield this CDR3. The chain joins TRBV29-1 to TRBJ2-5; D gene unclear. The CDR3 length is 12 residues. CDR1 is SQVTM, CDR2 ANQGSEA, per germline. The ends were cut back, 3 bases at V and 5 bases at J, with 10 bases in the middle. The CDR3 loop is CSVDSGRETQYF. DNA of the CDR3: TGCAGCGTTGATTCAGGACGGGAGACCCAGTACTTC.

This clone was recorded a few times. Other nucleotide sequences in the sample specify the same CDR3. V is TRBV30 and J is TRBJ2-6, with D possibly matching TRBD2 (5 bases). The CDR3 sequence is 14 residues long. Germline lookup yields CDR1 GTSNPN and CDR2 SVGIG (reference sequence). Trimming pared 7 bases from V and 4 bases from J, leaving 14 bases between. This CDR3 reads CAYQESGGANVLTF. In DNA form, the CDR3 reads TGTGCCTACCAGGAGTCGGGAGGGGCCAACGTCCTGACTTTC.

In DNA form, the CDR3 reads TGTGCCAGCAGTACCTTGGCGGGTCCGCTCTCTGGAAACACCATATATTTT. Amino acids: CASSTLAGPLSGNTIYF. The chain recombines TRBV11-2 with TRBJ1-3; D unresolved. This CDR3 contains 17 residues. Germline V gene lookup returns CDR1 SGHAT and CDR2 FQNNGV. V dropped 6 bases and J dropped 0 bases, with 18 bases sitting between them. The entire variable domain, with the rest obtained from reference TRBV11-2 and TRBJ1-3, is as follows: EAGVAQSPRYKIIEKRQSVAFWCNPISGHATLYWYQQILGQGPKLLIQFQNNGVVDDSQLPKDRFSAERLKGVDSTLKIQPAKLEDSAVYLCASSTLAGPLSGNTIYFGEGSWLTVV.

This sequence joins TRBV7-3 and TRBJ2-7; TRBD2 agrees at 14 bases. The CDR3 is made up of 15 amino acids. Germline V gives CDR1 SGHTA, CDR2 FQGTGA. The V segment lost 5 bases and the J segment 4 bases; nucleotides outside the gene matches: 4. The CDR3 protein is CASSMGLAGAYEQYF. The CDR3 DNA reads as TGTGCCAGCAGCATGGGACTAGCGGGAGCTTACGAGCAGTACTTC.

This rearrangement joins TRBV5-6 to TRBJ2-1, with 10 bases lining up with TRBD2. The V gene's germline CDR1 is SGHDT and CDR2 YYEEEE. This CDR3 comprises 17 residues. Trimming cost V 0 bases and J 9 bases; bases outside gene matches: 12. Written as DNA, the CDR3 is TGTGCCAGCAGCTTGGAATGGGCGCTAGCGGGAGTCATTGAGCAGTTCTTC. Its translation is CASSLEWALAGVIEQFF.

The chain couples TRBV6-1 to TRBJ2-1; 7 bases agree with TRBD2. CDR1 MNHNS and CDR2 SASEGT come from the germline V gene. This CDR3 spans 16 amino acids. V gave up 4 bases and J gave up 6 bases; unmatched junction bases: 12. Here the CDR3 reads CASSGLIGRGLNEQFF. DNA for the CDR3: TGTGCCAGCAGTGGACTTATTGGGAGGGGCCTCAATGAGCAGTTCTTC.